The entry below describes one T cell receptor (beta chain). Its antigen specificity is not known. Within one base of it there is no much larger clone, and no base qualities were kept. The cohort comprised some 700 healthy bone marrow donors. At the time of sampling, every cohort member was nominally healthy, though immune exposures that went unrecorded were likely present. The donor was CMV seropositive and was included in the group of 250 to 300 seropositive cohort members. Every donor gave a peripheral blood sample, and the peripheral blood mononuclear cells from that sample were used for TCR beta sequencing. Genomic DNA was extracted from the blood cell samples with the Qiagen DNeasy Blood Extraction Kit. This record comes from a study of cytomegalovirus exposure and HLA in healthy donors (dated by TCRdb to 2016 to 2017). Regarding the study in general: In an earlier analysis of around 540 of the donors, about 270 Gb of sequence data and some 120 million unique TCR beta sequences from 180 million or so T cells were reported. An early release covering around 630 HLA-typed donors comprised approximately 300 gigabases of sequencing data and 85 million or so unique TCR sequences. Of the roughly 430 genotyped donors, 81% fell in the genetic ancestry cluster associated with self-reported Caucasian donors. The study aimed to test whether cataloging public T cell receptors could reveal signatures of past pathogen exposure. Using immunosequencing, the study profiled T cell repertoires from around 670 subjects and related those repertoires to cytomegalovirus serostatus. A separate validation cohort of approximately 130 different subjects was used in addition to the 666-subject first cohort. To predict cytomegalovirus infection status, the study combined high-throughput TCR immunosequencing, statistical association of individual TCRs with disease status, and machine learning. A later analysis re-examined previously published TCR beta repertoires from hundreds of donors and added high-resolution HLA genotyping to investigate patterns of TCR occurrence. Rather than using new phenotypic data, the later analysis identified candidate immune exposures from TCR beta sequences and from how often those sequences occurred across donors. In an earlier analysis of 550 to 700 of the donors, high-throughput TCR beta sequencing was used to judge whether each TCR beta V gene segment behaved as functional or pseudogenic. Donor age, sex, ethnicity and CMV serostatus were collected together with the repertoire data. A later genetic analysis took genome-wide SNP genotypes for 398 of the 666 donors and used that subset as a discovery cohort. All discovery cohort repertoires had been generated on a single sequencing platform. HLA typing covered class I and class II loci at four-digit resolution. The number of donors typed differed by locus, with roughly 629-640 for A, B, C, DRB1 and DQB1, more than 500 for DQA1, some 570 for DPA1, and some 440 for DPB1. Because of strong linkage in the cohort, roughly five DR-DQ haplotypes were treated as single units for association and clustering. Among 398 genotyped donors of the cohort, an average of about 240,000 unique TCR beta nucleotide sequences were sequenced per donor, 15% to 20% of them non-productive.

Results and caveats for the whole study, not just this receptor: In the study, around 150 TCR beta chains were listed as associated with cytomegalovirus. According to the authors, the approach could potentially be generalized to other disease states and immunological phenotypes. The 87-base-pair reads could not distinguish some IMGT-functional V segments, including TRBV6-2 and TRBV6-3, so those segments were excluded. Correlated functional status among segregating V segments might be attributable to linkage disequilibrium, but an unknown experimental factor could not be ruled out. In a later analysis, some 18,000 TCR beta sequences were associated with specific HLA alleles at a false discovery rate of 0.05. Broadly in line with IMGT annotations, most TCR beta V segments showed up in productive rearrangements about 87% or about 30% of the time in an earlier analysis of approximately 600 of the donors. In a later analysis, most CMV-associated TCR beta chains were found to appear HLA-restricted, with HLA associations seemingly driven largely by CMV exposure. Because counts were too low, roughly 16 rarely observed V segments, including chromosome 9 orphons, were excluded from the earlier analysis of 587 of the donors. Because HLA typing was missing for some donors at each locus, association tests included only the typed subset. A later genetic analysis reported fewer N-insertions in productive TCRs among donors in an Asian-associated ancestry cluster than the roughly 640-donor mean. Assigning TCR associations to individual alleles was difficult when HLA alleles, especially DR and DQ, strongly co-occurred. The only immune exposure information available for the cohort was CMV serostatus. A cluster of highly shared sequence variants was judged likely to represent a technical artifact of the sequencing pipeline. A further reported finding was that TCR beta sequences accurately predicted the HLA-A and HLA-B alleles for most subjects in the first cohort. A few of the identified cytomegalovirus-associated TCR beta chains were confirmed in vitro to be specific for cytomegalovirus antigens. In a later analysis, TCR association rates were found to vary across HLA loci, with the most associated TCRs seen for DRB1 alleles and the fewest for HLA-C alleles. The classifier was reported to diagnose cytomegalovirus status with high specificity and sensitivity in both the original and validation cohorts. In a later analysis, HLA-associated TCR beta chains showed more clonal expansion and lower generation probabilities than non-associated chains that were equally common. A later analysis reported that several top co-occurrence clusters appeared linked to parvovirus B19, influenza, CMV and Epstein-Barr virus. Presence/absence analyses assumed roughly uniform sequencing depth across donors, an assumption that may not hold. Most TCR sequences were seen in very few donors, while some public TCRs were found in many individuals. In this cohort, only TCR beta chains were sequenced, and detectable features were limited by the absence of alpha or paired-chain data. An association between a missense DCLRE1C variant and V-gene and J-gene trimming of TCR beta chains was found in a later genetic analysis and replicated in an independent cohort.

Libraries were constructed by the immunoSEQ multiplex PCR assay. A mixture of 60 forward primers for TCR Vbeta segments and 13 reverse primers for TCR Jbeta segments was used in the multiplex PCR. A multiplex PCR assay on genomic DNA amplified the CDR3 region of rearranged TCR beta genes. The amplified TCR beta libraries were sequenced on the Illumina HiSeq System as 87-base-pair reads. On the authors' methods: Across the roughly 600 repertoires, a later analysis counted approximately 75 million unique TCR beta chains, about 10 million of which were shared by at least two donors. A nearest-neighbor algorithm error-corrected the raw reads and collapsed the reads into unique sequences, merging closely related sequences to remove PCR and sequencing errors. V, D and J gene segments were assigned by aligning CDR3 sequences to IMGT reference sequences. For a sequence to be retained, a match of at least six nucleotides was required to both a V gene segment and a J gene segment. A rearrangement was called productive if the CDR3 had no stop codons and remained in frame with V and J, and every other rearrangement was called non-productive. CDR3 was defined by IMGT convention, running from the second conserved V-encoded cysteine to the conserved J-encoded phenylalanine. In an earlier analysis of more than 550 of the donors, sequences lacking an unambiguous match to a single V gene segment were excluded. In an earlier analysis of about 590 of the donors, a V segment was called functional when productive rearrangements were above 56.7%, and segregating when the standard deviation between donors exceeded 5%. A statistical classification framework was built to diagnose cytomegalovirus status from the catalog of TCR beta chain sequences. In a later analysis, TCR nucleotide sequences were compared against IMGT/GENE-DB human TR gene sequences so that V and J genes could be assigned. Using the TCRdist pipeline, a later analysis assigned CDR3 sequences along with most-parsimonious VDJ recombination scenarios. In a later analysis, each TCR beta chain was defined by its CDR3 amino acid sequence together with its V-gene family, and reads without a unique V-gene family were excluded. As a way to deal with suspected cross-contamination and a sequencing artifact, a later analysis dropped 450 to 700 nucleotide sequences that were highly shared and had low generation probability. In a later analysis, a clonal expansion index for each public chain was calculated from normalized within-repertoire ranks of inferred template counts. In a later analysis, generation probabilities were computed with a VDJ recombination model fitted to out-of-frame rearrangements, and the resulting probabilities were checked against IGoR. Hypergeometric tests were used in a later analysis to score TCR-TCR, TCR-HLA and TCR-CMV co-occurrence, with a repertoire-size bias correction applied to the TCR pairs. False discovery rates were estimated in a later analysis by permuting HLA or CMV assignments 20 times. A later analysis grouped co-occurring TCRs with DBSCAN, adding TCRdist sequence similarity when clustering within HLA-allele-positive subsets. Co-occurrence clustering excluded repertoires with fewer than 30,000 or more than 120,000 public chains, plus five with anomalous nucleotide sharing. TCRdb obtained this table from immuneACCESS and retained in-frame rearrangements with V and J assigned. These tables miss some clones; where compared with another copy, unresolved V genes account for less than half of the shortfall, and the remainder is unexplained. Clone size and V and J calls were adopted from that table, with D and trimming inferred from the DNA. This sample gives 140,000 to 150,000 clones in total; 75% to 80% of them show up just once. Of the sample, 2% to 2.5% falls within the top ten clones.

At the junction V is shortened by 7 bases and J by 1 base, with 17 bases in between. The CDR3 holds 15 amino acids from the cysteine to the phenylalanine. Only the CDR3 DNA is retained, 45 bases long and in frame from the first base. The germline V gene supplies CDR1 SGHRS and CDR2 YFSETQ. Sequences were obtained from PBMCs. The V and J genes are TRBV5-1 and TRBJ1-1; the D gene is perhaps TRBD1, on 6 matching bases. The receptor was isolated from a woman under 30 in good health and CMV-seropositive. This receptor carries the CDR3 CASLLGASGNTEAFF. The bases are TGCGCCAGCCTCCTGGGGGCTTCGGGGAACACTGAAGCTTTCTTT.